This record looks at one T cell receptor (beta chain) sequence and its context. No antigen is known for it. These data come from a study of OX40 agonist ivuxolimab in advanced cancers. Points from the study as a whole: CD8+ T cells (on average) carried more expanded clones than CD4+ T cells.

This table comes from immunoSEQ multiplex PCR, and its TCRdb copy is limited to in-frame clones, with some not included. This sample has over 30,000 clones, with roughly four fifths found just once. V shed 2 bases and J shed 1 base, with 10 bases lying between them. The CDR3 runs 15 residues. CDR1 ENHRY and CDR2 SYGVKD come from the germline V gene. The specimen was CD4+ or CD8+ T cells sorted from blood, collected in a trial of the OX40 agonist ivuxolimab. The source of this sequence is an adult with an advanced solid tumor such as melanoma, head and neck, liver or kidney cancer. The chain carries TRBV10-3 and TRBJ2-3; tentative D call: TRBD1 (5 bases). The CDR3 spells CAISEGDRRTDTQYF. In nucleotides, the CDR3 is TGTGCCATCAGTGAGGGAGACAGACGCACAGATACGCAGTATTTT.